The present TCR beta chain was sequenced within a study of read filtering for tumor transcriptome and immune sequencing. Study background: Mean patient age was approximately 66 years, range roughly 45 to 85; 16 to 20 male, 14 female. RNA-seq yielded only roughly 75 to 1273 TCR reads, IR-seq about 3.5 to 10.27 million. DNase treatment preceded whole-transcriptome library preparation.

Looked up from germline, CDR1 is SGHRS and CDR2 is YFSETQ. The CDR3 contains 17 residues. V lost 0 bases, J lost 4 bases, and 4 bases stayed unmatched. This clonotype has at least ten counts. From 400 to 450 ng of RNA, a library with molecular barcoded alpha/delta and beta/gamma adaptors was made. TCRdb re-called the reads through MiXCR, storing one row per CDR3 protein. This table has tens of thousands of distinct CDR3 sequences, under 20% appearing once. Every patient had bone marrow sampled while the disease was active. V is TRBV5-1 and J is TRBJ2-1, with 13 bases lining up with TRBD2. The source of this sequence is a donor over 35 with multiple myeloma. The sample was a population of CD138-negative cells sorted from bone marrow. The chain's CDR3 is CASSLGQGLAGYNEQFF. The CDR3 nucleotides read TGCGCCAGCAGCTTGGGCCAGGGACTAGCGGGATACAATGAGCAGTTCTTC.